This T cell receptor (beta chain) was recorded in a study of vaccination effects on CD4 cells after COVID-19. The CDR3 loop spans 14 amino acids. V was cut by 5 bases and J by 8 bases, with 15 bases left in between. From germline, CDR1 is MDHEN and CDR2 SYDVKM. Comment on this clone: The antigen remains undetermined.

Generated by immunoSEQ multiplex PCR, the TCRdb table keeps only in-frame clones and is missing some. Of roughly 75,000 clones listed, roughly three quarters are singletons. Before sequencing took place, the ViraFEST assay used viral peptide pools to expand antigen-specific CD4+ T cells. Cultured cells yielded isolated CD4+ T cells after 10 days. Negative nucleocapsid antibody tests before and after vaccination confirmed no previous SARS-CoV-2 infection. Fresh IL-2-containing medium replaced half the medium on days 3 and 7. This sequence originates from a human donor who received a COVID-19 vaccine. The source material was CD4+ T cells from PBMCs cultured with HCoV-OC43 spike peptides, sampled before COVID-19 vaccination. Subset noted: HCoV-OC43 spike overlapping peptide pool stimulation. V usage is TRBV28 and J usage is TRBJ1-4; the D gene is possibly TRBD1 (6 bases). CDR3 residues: CASSLPGGGEKLFF. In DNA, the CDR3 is TGTGCCAGCAGTCTCCCCGGGGGCGGAGAAAAACTGTTTTTT. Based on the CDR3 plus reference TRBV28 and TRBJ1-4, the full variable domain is DVKVTQSSRYLVKRTGEKVFLECVQDMDHENMFWYRQDPGLGLRLIYFSYDVKMKEKGDIPEGYSVSREKKERFSLILESASTNQTSMYLCASSLPGGGEKLFFGSGTQLSVL.